These 20 T cell receptor beta chains were sequenced from one sample in a study of cytomegalovirus exposure and HLA in healthy donors. Sequenced by immunoSEQ multiplex PCR; TCRdb stores in-frame clones only, minus some. The sample yields more than 110,000 clones, 94% seen once. Sequencing was done on a sample of PBMCs. These TCRs come from a man between 18 and 29 years old in good health and CMV-seropositive.

This chain uses TRBV7-9 with TRBJ1-2; 7 bases match TRBD1. V was clipped by 5 bases and J by 4 bases; unmatched bases: 7. Germline CDR1 is SEHNR and CDR2 is FQNEAQ (reference sequence). The CDR3 sequence is 14 residues long. The CDR3 region is CASSPRDRAYGYTF. The DNA for the CDR3 is TGTGCCAGCAGCCCCAGAGACAGGGCCTATGGCTACACCTTC.

This chain joins TRBV28 and TRBJ2-1; TRBD2 might be the D (5 bases). CDR3 length equals 12 residues. Trimming cost V 6 bases and J 3 bases, with 6 bases left between them. CDR1 is MDHEN, CDR2 SYDVKM, per germline. This CDR3 is CASSRGYNEQFF. CDR3 bases: TGTGCCAGCAGCCGGGGCTACAATGAGCAGTTCTTC.

The rearrangement links TRBV5-4 to TRBJ2-1, with a tentative D call TRBD2 (5 bases). Trimming removed 2 bases at V and 5 bases at J, with 11 bases between. CDR3 size: 14 residues. Germline CDR1 is SGHNT and CDR2 is YYREEE (reference sequence). CDR3 amino acids: CASSLGSANNEQFF. Here the CDR3 DNA reads TGTGCCAGCAGCTTAGGTAGCGCGAACAATGAGCAGTTCTTC.

The chain recombines TRBV7-9 with TRBJ2-3; D call uncertain. This CDR3 region has 16 residues. Germline CDR1 SEHNR, CDR2 FQNEAQ (reference sequence). V lost 4 bases to trimming and J lost 0 bases, with 14 bases between them. The CDR3 DNA reads as TGTGCCAGCAGCTCCTTGGCAGACACTAGCACAGATACGCAGTATTTT. Its translation: CASSSLADTSTDTQYF.

The rearrangement uses TRBV5-6 and TRBJ2-3, with 9 bases aligning to TRBD2. CDR1 and CDR2 from the germline V gene are SGHDT and YYEEEE. The length of the CDR3 is 17 residues. The V gene end was trimmed by 0 bases and the J gene end by 2 bases; junction bases not matched to a gene: 7. The CDR3 is CASSLAGLAGLTDTQYF. In DNA, the CDR3 is TGTGCCAGCAGCTTGGCCGGGCTAGCGGGACTCACAGATACGCAGTATTTT. Looking up the rest from reference TRBV5-6 and TRBJ2-3 gives the full variable domain: DAGVTQSPTHLIKTRGQQVTLRCSPKSGHDTVSWYQQALGQGPQFIFQYYEEEERQRGNFPDRFSGHQFPNYSSELNVNALLLGDSALYLCASSLAGLAGLTDTQYFGPGTRLTVL.

This chain uses TRBV6-5 with TRBJ2-2, with 8 bases identical to TRBD2. Trimming at V came to 4 bases and at J to 8 bases, leaving 9 bases not matched to a gene. The CDR3 covers 15 residues. Per the germline V gene, CDR1 is MNHEY and CDR2 is SVGAGI. Here the CDR3 DNA reads TGTGCCAGCAGTTCCCCGGGACTAGATACGGGGGAGCTGTTTTTT. It is translated as CASSSPGLDTGELFF.

V is TRBV30 and J is TRBJ1-1; D call uncertain. This CDR3 has 11 amino acids. The germline V and J ends were trimmed by 1 base and 7 bases, with 7 bases remaining between them. CDR1 is GTSNPN, CDR2 SVGIG, per germline (reference sequence). The DNA of the CDR3 is TGTGCCTGGAGTGGCGTCGGTGAAGCTTTCTTT. It codes for CAWSGVGEAFF.

The V call is TRBV5-4, the J call TRBJ2-5, with D perhaps matching TRBD2 (6 bases). From germline, CDR1 is SGHNT and CDR2 YYREEE (reference sequence). CDR3 size: 16 residues. The germline V and J ends were trimmed by 5 bases and 5 bases, with 22 bases remaining between them. The CDR3 reads CASRTRGGPVGETQYF. DNA for the CDR3: TGTGCCAGCAGGACTCGTGGAGGGCCGGTGGGGGAGACCCAGTACTTC.

CDR3: CAISRTGSSYNEQFF. Written as DNA, the CDR3 is TGTGCCATCTCCAGGACAGGGAGCTCCTACAATGAGCAGTTCTTC. This chain connects TRBV6-6 to TRBJ2-1; 8 nucleotides match TRBD1. CDR3 size: 15 residues. Germline V gives CDR1 MNHNY, CDR2 SVGAGI (reference sequence). The ends lost 10 bases at V and 0 bases at J; junction bases unmatched: 8.

A single count supports this clone. V gene TRBV18 combines with J gene TRBJ1-2, with D perhaps matching TRBD1 (6 bases). V lost 2 bases to trimming and J lost 4 bases, with 8 bases between them. There are 13 residues in the CDR3. Germline CDR1 and CDR2: KGHSH and LQKENI. The chain's CDR3 is CASSPDRSYGYTF. The CDR3 DNA reads as TGTGCCAGCTCACCAGACAGGTCCTATGGCTACACCTTC.

The rearrangement uses TRBV19 and TRBJ2-1; D not resolved. Germline assignment: CDR1 LNHDA and CDR2 SQIVND (reference sequence). The ends were cut back, 2 bases at V and 8 bases at J, with 10 bases in the middle. The CDR3 has 13 residues. Written as DNA, the CDR3 is TGTGCCAGTAGTATACTAGGAGTAGATGAGCAGTTCTTC. Translation: CASSILGVDEQFF.

The V and J genes are TRBV7-9 and TRBJ1-2; D uncertain. The CDR3 is 14 amino acids. V was pared by 0 bases and J by 0 bases, with 5 bases between. Looked up from germline, CDR1 is SEHNR and CDR2 is FQNEAQ (reference sequence). CDR3 amino acids: CASSLAPANYGYTF. In DNA, the CDR3 is TGTGCCAGCAGCTTAGCGCCAGCTAACTATGGCTACACCTTC.

The chain couples TRBV27 to TRBJ2-7, with 12 bases fitting TRBD2. There are 14 residues in the CDR3. After removal of 5 bases from V and 5 bases from J, the junction contained 4 bases not matched to a gene. Germline CDR1 MNHEY, CDR2 SMNVEV (reference sequence). CDR3 sequence reads: CASSPTSGSNEQYF. Written as DNA, the CDR3 is TGTGCCAGCAGTCCGACTAGCGGGAGCAACGAGCAGTACTTC.

The rearrangement links TRBV28 to TRBJ1-5; TRBD1 is a possible D gene (6 bases). The length of the CDR3 is 15 residues. Trimming removed 7 bases at V and 2 bases at J, with 15 bases between. Germline V lookup: CDR1 MDHEN, CDR2 SYDVKM. The chain's CDR3 is CASTQGRIGNQPQHF. In DNA, the CDR3 is TGTGCCAGCACCCAGGGGAGAATCGGCAATCAGCCCCAGCATTTT.

This clone was observed once. The chain recombines TRBV2 with TRBJ2-2; D is perhaps TRBD1 (5 bases). Deletions cut 7 bases from V and 0 bases from J, with 12 bases between. Germline V gene data show CDR1 as SNHLY and CDR2 as FYNNEI. This CDR3 region has 15 residues. CDR3 DNA: TGTGCCAGCAACGGACATAGCACGAACACCGGGGAGCTGTTTTTT. Residues: CASNGHSTNTGELFF.

The CDR3 sequence: CAWSVFPRDSHNYGYTF. CDR3 in DNA: TGTGCCTGGAGTGTATTCCCTAGGGACAGCCATAACTATGGCTACACCTTC. This rearrangement joins TRBV30 to TRBJ1-2, with 7 bases aligning to TRBD1. Per the germline V gene, CDR1 is GTSNPN and CDR2 is SVGIG (reference sequence). The ends lost 0 bases at V and 1 base at J; junction bases unmatched: 11. CDR3 length: 17 amino acids. Filled out from reference TRBV30 and TRBJ1-2, the complete variable domain reads SQTIHQWPATLVQPVGSPLSLECTVEGTSNPNLYWYRQAAGRGLQLLFYSVGIGQISSEVPQNLSASRPQDRQFILSSKKLLLSDSGFYLCAWSVFPRDSHNYGYTFGSGTRLTVV.

The count of this clone is one. V gene TRBV5-1 combines with J gene TRBJ2-3, with 7 bases identical to TRBD2. Per germline, CDR1 SGHRS and CDR2 YFSETQ. The CDR3 runs to 16 residues. The V segment lost 4 bases and the J segment 0 bases; nucleotides outside the gene matches: 8. The CDR3 DNA is TGCGCCAGCAGCCTACAAGCGGGATTTAGCACAGATACGCAGTATTTT. Translating gives CASSLQAGFSTDTQYF.

The chain links TRBV9 to TRBJ2-7; 11 bases fit TRBD1. Germline CDR1 and CDR2: SGDLS and YYNGEE. The CDR3 is 15 amino acids. Unmatched junction bases numbered 6, after V lost 0 bases and J lost 7 bases. The CDR3 DNA follows: TGTGCCAGCAGCGTAGGAGGGACAGGGGGGATTGAGCAGTACTTC. It yields the protein CASSVGGTGGIEQYF.

The rearrangement uses TRBV6-1 and TRBJ1-5, with 10 bases identical to TRBD1. Looked up from germline, CDR1 is MNHNS and CDR2 is SASEGT. The V gene end was trimmed by 6 bases and the J gene end by 9 bases; junction bases not matched to a gene: 11. This CDR3 contains 15 residues. The CDR3 region has the DNA TGTGCCAGCAGCCCGGGACAGGGGCCGGGAGGGCCCCAGCATTTT. This encodes CASSPGQGPGGPQHF.

The chain combines TRBV13 with TRBJ2-3; possibly TRBD2 for D (5 bases). Germline V gene lookup returns CDR1 PRHDT and CDR2 FYEKMQ (reference sequence). Trimming left V 3 bases short and J 5 bases short, with 9 bases between. CDR3 length: 13 residues. The CDR3 region is CASSFRGRDTQYF. The CDR3 bases are TGTGCCAGCAGCTTCCGAGGGAGAGATACGCAGTATTTT.